This TCR beta chain was obtained from a study of identical twins. TCRdb re-called the 5' RACE reads with MiXCR, one entry per CDR3 protein. The data hold 250,000 or so distinct CDR3 sequences, with about 8.3% observed a single time. V lost 4 bases and J lost 6, with 7 bases in between. The CDR3 runs to 12 residues. Germline assignment: CDR1 SGHTA and CDR2 FQGTGA. These same data were also listed under a study on yellow fever vaccine responses in identical twins. That work contributes: Twins' vaccine T cell responses reportedly seemed partly convergent and partly personalized.

Sample: CD8+ T cells sorted from blood. The V gene is TRBV7-3, the J gene TRBJ2-1, with D unresolved. The TCR originated in a woman under 30 in good health. In DNA, the CDR3 is TGTGCCAGCAGCTCGGGCCCCAATGAGCAGTTCTTC. Residues: CASSSGPNEQFF.